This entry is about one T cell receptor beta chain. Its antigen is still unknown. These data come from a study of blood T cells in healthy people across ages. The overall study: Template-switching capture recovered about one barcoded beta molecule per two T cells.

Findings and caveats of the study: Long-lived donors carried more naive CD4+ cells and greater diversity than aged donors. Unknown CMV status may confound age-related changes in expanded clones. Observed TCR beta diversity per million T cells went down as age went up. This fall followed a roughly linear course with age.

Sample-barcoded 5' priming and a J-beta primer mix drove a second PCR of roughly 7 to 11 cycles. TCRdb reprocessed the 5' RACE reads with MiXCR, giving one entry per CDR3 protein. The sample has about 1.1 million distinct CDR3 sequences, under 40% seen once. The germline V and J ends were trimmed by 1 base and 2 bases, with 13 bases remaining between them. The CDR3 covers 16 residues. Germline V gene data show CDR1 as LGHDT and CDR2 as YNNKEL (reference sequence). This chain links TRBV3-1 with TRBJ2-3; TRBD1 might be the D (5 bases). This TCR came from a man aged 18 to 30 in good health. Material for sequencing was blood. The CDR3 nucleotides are TGTGCCAGCAGCCAAGCTCCAGACAGCTTCACAGATACGCAGTATTTT. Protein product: CASSQAPDSFTDTQYF.